Below are 30 T cell receptor beta chains sequenced from a single sample in a study of T cell repertoires in cytomegalovirus infection. Their antigens are not known. TCRdb used MiXCR to reprocess the reads, holding one entry per CDR3 protein. The table lists fewer than 650,000 distinct CDR3 sequences, just under 40% of them singletons. The sample was cultured PBMCs, taken from culture after CMV antigen stimulation. Receptors originate from a human donor in good health (CMV status not recorded). Some clones in this sample may be carry-over from other donors' samples.

The chain carries TRBV4-1 and TRBJ2-1; D is undetermined. The length of the CDR3 is 15 residues. V was trimmed by 5 bases and J by 2 bases, leaving 13 bases between them. Germline V gene lookup returns CDR1 MGHRA and CDR2 YSYEKL. CDR3 residues: CASSIRTYPYNEQFF. Written as DNA, the CDR3 is TGCGCCAGCAGCATCCGGACCTACCCCTACAATGAGCAGTTCTTC.

This chain joins TRBV7-2 and TRBJ2-3, with D tentatively TRBD1 or TRBD2 (5 bases each). The CDR3 loop spans 15 amino acids. Germline CDR1 reads SGHTA; CDR2 reads FQGNSA. Deletions cut 0 bases from V and 10 bases from J, with 17 bases between. CDR3 residues: CASSLAPGSEGAQYF. The CDR3, as DNA: TGTGCCAGCAGCTTAGCGCCGGGGAGTGAAGGGGCGCAGTATTTT.

The rearrangement uses TRBV18 and TRBJ2-5; 7 bases align to TRBD1. Germline values: CDR1 KGHSH, CDR2 LQKENI. After removal of 2 bases from V and 5 bases from J, the junction contained 11 bases not matched to a gene. This CDR3 spans 16 amino acids. This CDR3 is CASSPRLGGMMETQYF. For the CDR3, the DNA is TGTGCCAGCTCACCAAGGTTAGGGGGCATGATGGAGACCCAGTACTTC.

V and J are TRBV10-3 and TRBJ1-5; possibly TRBD1 for D (5 bases). The CDR3 contains 15 residues. The V end was cut by 3 bases, the J end by 6 bases, with 15 bases between. Germline values: CDR1 ENHRY, CDR2 SYGVKD. The CDR3 protein is CAISDWGEEGQPQHF. CDR3 DNA: TGTGCCATCAGTGACTGGGGGGAAGAGGGTCAGCCCCAGCATTTT.

The chain is built from TRBV12-3 or TRBV12-4 and TRBJ1-1; possible D gene TRBD1, 6 bases. The CDR3 sequence is 18 residues long. The ends were cut back, 5 bases at V and 0 bases at J, with 22 bases in the middle. The CDR3 sequence: CASSTTGLLLTVNTEAFF. The DNA for the CDR3 is TGTGCCAGCAGTACAACAGGGCTCCTCCTAACGGTGAACACTGAAGCTTTCTTT.

The genes are TRBV27 and TRBJ2-2; 11 bases are a match to TRBD1. The CDR3 length is 16 residues. Germline trimming cut 5 bases from V and 4 bases from J; bases unmatched to any gene: 6. Germline V gene lookup returns CDR1 MNHEY and CDR2 SMNVEV (reference sequence). CDR3 amino acids: CASSGRTGGFTGELFF. CDR3 bases: TGTGCCAGCAGTGGGCGGACAGGGGGCTTCACCGGGGAGCTGTTTTTT.

This clonotype was detected only once. The chain links TRBV18 to TRBJ2-1; weak D call: TRBD1 (6 bases). This CDR3 is built from 15 residues. V was cut by 5 bases and J by 2 bases, with 13 bases left in between. Looked up from germline, CDR1 is KGHSH and CDR2 is LQKENI. The CDR3 sequence is CASSSPGHPYNEQFF. CDR3 coding DNA: TGTGCCAGCTCATCGCCGGGACACCCCTACAATGAGCAGTTCTTC.

This clonotype has a count of ten or more. The chain combines TRBV7-2 with TRBJ2-3; the match to TRBD2 covers 13 bases. The germline V gene encodes CDR1 SGHTA and CDR2 FQGNSA. The CDR3 has 15 residues. The V and J ends lost 5 bases and 8 bases, in that order; junction bases with no gene match: 7. CDR3 coding DNA: TGTGCCAGCAGCCTAGGACTAGCGGGAGTGGTTACGCAGTATTTT. Its protein product is CASSLGLAGVVTQYF.

V gene TRBV7-2 combines with J gene TRBJ2-6; D gene ambiguous. Trimming removed 8 bases at V and 4 bases at J, with 3 bases between. The CDR3 extends over 11 amino acids. Germline CDR1 SGHTA, CDR2 FQGNSA. The DNA of the CDR3 is TGTGCCAGCGGGGGGGCCAACGTCCTGACTTTC. Residues: CASGGANVLTF.

This clonotype was recorded a few times. The rearrangement uses TRBV12-3 or TRBV12-4 and TRBJ1-1, with D possibly matching TRBD1 (5 bases). The CDR3 is 16 residues long. The germline V and J ends were trimmed by 7 bases and 0 bases, with 18 bases remaining between them. The CDR3 DNA sequence: TGTGCCAGCATTACCTACGGCAGGGAGGTGAACACTGAAGCTTTCTTT. Translation: CASITYGREVNTEAFF.

The chain combines TRBV7-2 with TRBJ2-7; possible D gene TRBD2, 5 bases. Germline values: CDR1 SGHTA, CDR2 FQGNSA. Trimming cost V 0 bases and J 6 bases, with 12 bases left between them. This CDR3 comprises 14 residues. The CDR3 region is CASSLARTLSEQYF. CDR3 coding DNA: TGTGCCAGCAGCTTAGCCCGGACTTTATCCGAGCAGTACTTC.

The sample holds a few counts of this clonotype. This chain joins TRBV12-5 and TRBJ2-1; no definite D call. The CDR3 runs to 14 residues. The ends were cut back, 6 bases at V and 3 bases at J, with 12 bases in the middle. Germline values: CDR1 LGHNT, CDR2 FRNRAP. CDR3 DNA sequence: TGTGCTAGTGGGGGGTACCGTCTCTACAATGAGCAGTTCTTC. It codes for CASGGYRLYNEQFF. Full variable domain (missing parts from reference TRBV12-5 and TRBJ2-1): DARVTQTPRHKVTEMGQEVTMRCQPILGHNTVFWYRQTMMQGLELLAYFRNRAPLDDSGMPKDRFSAEMPDATLATLKIQPSEPRDSAVYFCASGGYRLYNEQFFGPGTRLTVL.

V is TRBV7-2 and J is TRBJ1-1; D perhaps matches TRBD1 (5 bases). The CDR3 sequence is 14 residues long. Looked up from germline, CDR1 is SGHTA and CDR2 is FQGNSA. V dropped 5 bases and J dropped 3 bases, with 13 bases sitting between them. In DNA, the CDR3 is TGTGCCAGCAGCGCAAGGGGATTCCACACTGAAGCTTTCTTT. It codes for CASSARGFHTEAFF. Drawing the rest from reference TRBV7-2 and TRBJ1-1, the complete variable domain is GAGVSQSPSNKVTEKGKDVELRCDPISGHTALYWYRQSLGQGLEFLIYFQGNSAPDKSGLPSDRFSAERTGGSVSTLTIQRTQQEDSAVYLCASSARGFHTEAFFGQGTRLTVV.

The V and J genes are TRBV3-1 and TRBJ2-3; 7 positions agree with TRBD2. In germline, CDR1 is LGHDT, CDR2 YNNKEL (reference sequence). This CDR3 has 14 residues. Trimming cost V 5 bases and J 7 bases; bases outside gene matches: 9. The CDR3 is CASSERLAGNTQYF. CDR3 DNA: TGTGCCAGCAGCGAGAGACTAGCCGGGAATACGCAGTATTTT.

This clonotype was observed at least ten times. The chain is built from TRBV7-2 and TRBJ2-5, with unresolved D. CDR1 and CDR2 from the germline V gene are SGHTA and FQGNSA. The CDR3 loop spans 13 amino acids. Trimming stripped 2 bases from V and 2 bases from J, with 6 bases between. CDR3 nucleotide sequence: TGTGCCAGCAGCTTACAGGAGCAAGAGACCCAGTACTTC. Translating gives CASSLQEQETQYF.

V gene TRBV27 combines with J gene TRBJ2-1; 8 bases align to TRBD1. The CDR3 contains 16 residues. Germline V gene sequence: CDR1 MNHEY, CDR2 SMNVEV (reference sequence). V was pared by 5 bases and J by 1 base, with 7 bases of the junction left unmatched. The CDR3 DNA reads as TGTGCCAGCAGTCCATGGGACAGGCAATCCTACAATGAGCAGTTCTTC. Protein: CASSPWDRQSYNEQFF.

The chain has TRBV2 and TRBJ1-5, with D maybe TRBD1 (5 bases). CDR1 SNHLY and CDR2 FYNNEI come from the germline V gene. V was pared by 4 bases and J by 2 bases, with 12 bases between. This CDR3 region has 15 residues. In DNA, the CDR3 is TGTGCCAGCAGTGTCGGACACTGGGGCAATCAGCCCCAGCATTTT. Translated: CASSVGHWGNQPQHF. The whole variable domain, filled in from reference TRBV2 and TRBJ1-5, reads EPEVTQTPSHQVTQMGQEVILRCVPISNHLYFYWYRQILGQKVEFLVSFYNNEISEKSEIFDDQFSVERPDGSNFTLKIRSTKLEDSAMYFCASSVGHWGNQPQHFGDGTRLSIL.

This clonotype occurred a few times. The chain combines TRBV7-2 with TRBJ2-3; D unclear. Germline values: CDR1 SGHTA, CDR2 FQGNSA. V was trimmed by 5 bases and J by 0 bases, leaving 6 bases between them. This CDR3 comprises 13 residues. CDR3 sequence: CASSASSTDTQYF. CDR3 in DNA: TGTGCCAGCAGCGCCTCTAGCACAGATACGCAGTATTTT.

This clonotype was recorded many times. The chain employs TRBV12-3 or TRBV12-4 and TRBJ1-1, with TRBD1 identical over 8 bases. The CDR3 runs 16 residues. V trimming: 5 bases; J trimming: 4 bases; junction bases outside the gene matches: 12. This chain's CDR3 is CASSPNRNRGFTEAFF. In nucleotides, the CDR3 is TGTGCCAGCAGTCCAAACCGTAACAGGGGGTTCACTGAAGCTTTCTTT.

This clonotype showed up just a few times. The chain recombines TRBV7-9 with TRBJ2-7; D is ambiguous. Per the germline V gene, CDR1 is SEHNR and CDR2 is FQNEAQ (reference sequence). CDR3 length equals 14 residues. Trimming shortened V by 1 base and J by 4 bases, and 11 bases separated the two germline ends. The CDR3 is CASSLEGIVYEQYF. In DNA form, the CDR3 reads TGTGCCAGCAGCTTAGAAGGGATCGTATACGAGCAGTACTTC. The whole variable domain, remainder taken from reference TRBV7-9 and TRBJ2-7, is DTGVSQNPRHKITKRGQNVTFRCDPISEHNRLYWYRQTLGQGPEFLTYFQNEAQLEKSRLLSDRFSAERPKGSFSTLEIQRTEQGDSAMYLCASSLEGIVYEQYFGPGTRLTVT.

This clonotype was detected many times. The rearrangement uses TRBV7-8 and TRBJ1-5, with D possibly being TRBD1 (6 bases). CDR1 and CDR2 from the germline V gene are SGHVS and FQNEAQ. This CDR3 region has 16 residues. The ends were cut back, 2 bases at V and 1 base at J, with 12 bases in the middle. CDR3 nucleotides: TGTGCCAGCAGCTTATACAACAGGGCAAGCAATCAGCCCCAGCATTTT. It is translated as CASSLYNRASNQPQHF.

This clonotype was seen a handful of times. This chain joins TRBV7-6 and TRBJ1-4; 8 bases are shared with TRBD1. There are 16 residues in the CDR3. CDR1 is SGHVS, CDR2 FNYEAQ, per germline. V lost 1 base, J lost 6 bases, and 7 bases stayed unmatched. The CDR3 coding sequence is TGTGCCAGCAGCTTAGTGGGACAGGCCGGGTATGAAAAACTGTTTTTT. Translated, it gives CASSLVGQAGYEKLFF.

The V call is TRBV5-6, the J call TRBJ1-5; TRBD1 is a possible D gene (6 bases). This CDR3 is built from 16 residues. The V and J ends lost 2 bases and 0 bases respectively, with 12 bases between them. Germline CDR1 reads SGHDT; CDR2 reads YYEEEE. This chain's CDR3 is CASSFGTPYSNQPQHF. CDR3 coding DNA: TGTGCCAGCAGCTTCGGGACACCTTATAGCAATCAGCCCCAGCATTTT.

A word on this clonotype: At one end, the junction sequence differs from germline, possibly due to a read error. The chain links TRBV2 to TRBJ1-2; D is unclear. Looked up from germline, CDR1 is SNHLY and CDR2 is FYNNEI. This CDR3 is built from 13 residues. This CDR3 is CASNRRENYGYTF. The CDR3 nucleotides read TGTGCCAGCAACCGACGCGAGAACTATGGCTACACCTTT.

The chain's CDR3 is CASSQDLGGNQPQHF. Here the CDR3 DNA reads TGTGCCAGCAGCCAAGATCTGGGCGGGAATCAGCCCCAGCATTTT. The genes are TRBV3-1 and TRBJ1-5; D remains ambiguous. V was cut by 0 bases and J by 4 bases, with 10 bases left in between. Germline CDR1 is LGHDT and CDR2 is YNNKEL (reference sequence). This CDR3 contains 15 residues.

V is TRBV24-1 and J is TRBJ2-1, with 13 bases lining up with TRBD2. The CDR3 runs 16 residues. The J segment lost 5 bases and the V segment lost 4 bases, leaving 4 bases of the junction unmatched. Germline V CDR1 and CDR2: KGHDR, SFDVKD. As DNA, the CDR3 is TGTGCCACCAGTGACCCCGGGACTAGCGGGGACAATGAGCAGTTCTTC. It yields the protein CATSDPGTSGDNEQFF.

Only one count was recorded for this clonotype. V usage is TRBV5-1 and J usage is TRBJ2-5; 8 nucleotides line up with TRBD2. Germline V lookup: CDR1 SGHRS, CDR2 YFSETQ. Trimming at V came to 5 bases and at J to 5 bases, leaving 8 bases not matched to a gene. This CDR3 has 14 residues. CDR3 amino acids: CASRPVTSVETQYF. In DNA, the CDR3 is TGCGCCAGCAGACCCGTGACTAGCGTGGAGACCCAGTACTTC.

The V and J genes are TRBV7-2 and TRBJ1-3, with D tentatively TRBD1 (6 bases). Germline lookup yields CDR1 SGHTA and CDR2 FQGNSA. The ends were cut back, 2 bases at V and 7 bases at J, with 18 bases in the middle. This CDR3 has 16 amino acids. CDR3 DNA: TGTGCCAGCAGCTTATACACAGGGCGAAGGAGTAACACCATATATTTT. Translation gives CASSLYTGRRSNTIYF.

This clonotype has just a few counts. V usage is TRBV12-3 or TRBV12-4 and J usage is TRBJ1-2; D may be TRBD1 (5 bases). V was pared by 5 bases and J by 6 bases, with 13 bases between. The CDR3 is 13 amino acids. CDR3 nucleotide sequence: TGTGCCAGCAGTCGAGGGGAGTGGAATGGCTACACCTTC. Its translation is CASSRGEWNGYTF.

The CDR3, as DNA: TGTGCCAGCAGTTCTACCTCCGCCTGGCCTAGTGGCTACACCTTC. It encodes CASSSTSAWPSGYTF. The chain uses TRBV27 and TRBJ1-2; D not resolved. The CDR3 has 15 amino acids. Trimming cost V 4 bases and J 7 bases, with 19 bases left between them. Germline CDR1 is MNHEY and CDR2 is SMNVEV (reference sequence).